This TCR beta chain was recovered during a study of T cell changes during pregnancy in multiple sclerosis. The germline V gene encodes CDR1 SNHLY and CDR2 FYNNEI. There are 15 residues in the CDR3. V was clipped by 4 bases and J by 4 bases; unmatched bases: 3. Data came from immunoSEQ multiplex PCR; TCRdb stores just in-frame clones and leaves some out. Of about 35,000 clones listed, 90% to 95% are singletons. The J gene is TRBJ2-3, the V gene TRBV2; 12 bases line up with TRBD2. The TCR comes from a female donor in good health, enrolled as a control in a pregnancy study. The source was CD4+ T cells from peripheral blood mononuclear cells, collected in the third trimester of pregnancy. CDR3 coding DNA: TGTGCCAGCAGTGTCACTAGCGGGGGGCCAGATACGCAGTATTTT. It is translated as CASSVTSGGPDTQYF.